The clone carrying this TCR beta chain was seen many times. Its antigen is unidentified. The data were taken from a study of molecular identifiers for immune sequencing clone quantification. Study results and caveats: Under 1% of molecules in naive cells, but over 97% of effector molecules, belonged to clones above 20 RNA copies.

The CDR3 runs to 16 residues. TCRdb re-called the PCR reads through MiXCR, storing one row per CDR3 protein. The sample carries 30,000 to 40,000 distinct CDR3 sequences, 19% recorded once. Using a CD8+CD4-CCR7+CD45RA+ phenotype, naive CD8 T cells were sorted. Specimen: naive CD8+ T cells from blood, with Jurkat cell RNA spiked in. The subset was: FACS-sorted CD8+CD4-CCR7+CD45RA+ naive T cells. The TCR sequence derives from a human donor in good health. Some libraries in this study had Jurkat cell RNA spiked in. The chain joins TRBV21-1 to TRBJ2-5; no DNA check was done on the table's D call, TRBD2. TRBV21-1 is described as a pseudogene. The CDR3 sequence is CASSKVQEAGKETQYF. The CDR3 DNA follows: TGTGCCAGCAGCAAAGTTCAGGAAGCGGGAAAAGAGACCCAGTACTTC.